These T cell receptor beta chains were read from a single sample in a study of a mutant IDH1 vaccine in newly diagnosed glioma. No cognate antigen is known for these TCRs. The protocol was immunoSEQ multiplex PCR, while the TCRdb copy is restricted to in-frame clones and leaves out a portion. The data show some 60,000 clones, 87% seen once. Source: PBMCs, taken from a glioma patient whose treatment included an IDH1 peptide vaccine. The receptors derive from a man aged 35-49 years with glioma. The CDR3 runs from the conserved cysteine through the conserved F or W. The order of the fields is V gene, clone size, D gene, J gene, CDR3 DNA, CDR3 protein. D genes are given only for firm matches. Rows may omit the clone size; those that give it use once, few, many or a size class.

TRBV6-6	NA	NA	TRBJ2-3	TGTGCCAGCAGTGGGCCGAAAGAGGGCCTCCAAGATACGCAGTATTTT	CASSGPKEGLQDTQYF
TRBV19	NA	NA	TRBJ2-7	TGTGCCAGTAGTATAGATCACCGGGGGACCTACGAGCAGTACTTC	CASSIDHRGTYEQYF
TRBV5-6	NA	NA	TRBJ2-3	TGTGCCAGCGGGGGGGGCGGGAGATTAGGCACAGATACGCAGTATTTT	CASGGGGRLGTDTQYF
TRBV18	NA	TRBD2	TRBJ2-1	TGTGCCAGCTCACTATGGACTAGCGGGAGCTCCTACAATGAGCAGTTCTTC	CASSLWTSGSSYNEQFF
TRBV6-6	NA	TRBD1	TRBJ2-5	TGTGCCAGCAGTTATTCAGGGACAGAGACGACCCAGTACTTC	CASSYSGTETTQYF
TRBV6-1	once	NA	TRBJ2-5	TGTGCCAGCCTCCTTAGCCGAGAGACCCAGTACTTC	CASLLSRETQYF
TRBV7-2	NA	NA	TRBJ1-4	TGTGCCAGCAGCTTATACTCAAGGGGCGGGAGAAATGAAAAACTGTTTTTT	CASSLYSRGGRNEKLFF
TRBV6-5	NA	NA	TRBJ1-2	TGTGCCAGCAGTTACTCGAACAGGGTGGATGGCTACACCTTC	CASSYSNRVDGYTF
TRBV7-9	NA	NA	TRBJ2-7	TGTGCCAGCAGCTATTATGGCACCTACGAGCAGTACTTC	CASSYYGTYEQYF
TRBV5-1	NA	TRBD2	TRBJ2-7	TGCGCCAGCAGCTGGACTAGCGGGAGCCCTTCGGGCTCCGAGCAGTACTTC	CASSWTSGSPSGSEQYF
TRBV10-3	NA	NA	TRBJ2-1	TGTGCCATCAGTTTCGGAGGTGATGAGCAGTTCTTC	CAISFGGDEQFF
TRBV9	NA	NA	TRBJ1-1	TGTGCCAGCAGCCGGGGGAACACTGAAGCTTTCTTT	CASSRGNTEAFF
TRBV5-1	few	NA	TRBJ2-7	TGCGCCAGCAGCCCTGGGGCACGGGTAACCCTCGCGGGAGAGCAGTACTTC	CASSPGARVTLAGEQYF
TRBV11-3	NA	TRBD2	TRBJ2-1	TGTGCCAGCAGCCGCGGGGGGTCAACGGGGGATGAGCAGTTCTTC	CASSRGGSTGDEQFF
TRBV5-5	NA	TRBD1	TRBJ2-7	TGTGCCAGCAGCTTCCGGGACAGACCCTCCTACGAGCAGTACTTC	CASSFRDRPSYEQYF
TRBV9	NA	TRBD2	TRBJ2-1	TGTGCCAGCAGCGTAGCTCTGGGGAGGGAGGGATACAATGAGCAGTTCTTC	CASSVALGREGYNEQFF
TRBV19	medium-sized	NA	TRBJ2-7	TGTGCCAGTGGAACCTACGAGCAGTACTTC	CASGTYEQYF
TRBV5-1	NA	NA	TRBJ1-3	TGCGCCAGCAGCTTGACTCCCCCGGGATCTGGAAACACCATATATTTT	CASSLTPPGSGNTIYF
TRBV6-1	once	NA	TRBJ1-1	TGTGCCAGCAGTGATTACACGGGAATGAACACTGAAGCTTTCTTT	CASSDYTGMNTEAFF
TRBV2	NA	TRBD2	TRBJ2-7	TGTGCCAGCACCTCGGGACTAGCGGGAGGCTACGAGCAGTACTTC	CASTSGLAGGYEQYF
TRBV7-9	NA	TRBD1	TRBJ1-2	TGTGCCAGCAGGCGACAGGGGGTCGCCTATGGCTACACCTTC	CASRRQGVAYGYTF
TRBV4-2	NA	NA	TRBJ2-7	TGTGCCAGCAGCCGTGACACCTCGTCCTACGAGCAGTACTTC	CASSRDTSSYEQYF
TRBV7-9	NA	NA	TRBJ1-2	TGTGCCAGCAGCACCCCGAAGGACAAACGAAATGCTAACTATGGCTACACCTTC	CASSTPKDKRNANYGYTF
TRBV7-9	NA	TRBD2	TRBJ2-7	TGTGCCAGCAGCTTGGGGACTAGCGGGAGCAGGTACGAGCAGTACTTC	CASSLGTSGSRYEQYF
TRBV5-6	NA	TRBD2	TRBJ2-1	TGTGCCAGCAGCTTGAAGACGACTAGCGGGGCCAATGAGCAGTTCTTC	CASSLKTTSGANEQFF
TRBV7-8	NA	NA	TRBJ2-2	TGTGCCAGCAGCTTAGGATTAGGGGAATATAGCGGGGAGCTGTTTTTT	CASSLGLGEYSGELFF